Described below is a single T cell receptor (beta chain) sequence and its context. Its antigen is not known. Cells designated naive CD8 were CD45RO-negative and were positively selected for CCR7, with terminally differentiated effector memory CD45RA+ cells excluded. Replicate PCRs run on sorted subsets employed 200 ng DNA, around 27,000 T cell genomes. Sequenced by immunoSEQ multiplex PCR; TCRdb stores in-frame clones only, minus some. The sample records more than 2 million clones, over 85% being singletons. This sample was included in a study of shared clonotypes between healthy human individuals. General study findings and limits: It was only blood that was sampled, and tissue repertoires likely differ.

Specimen: naive CD8+ T cells from PBMCs. The TCR sequence derives from a man younger than 35 in good health. Some clones in this sample may be carry-over from other donors' samples.

CDR3 bases: TGTGCCAGCATATGGGGGGACACTGAAGCTTTCTTT. This sequence encodes CASIWGDTEAFF. The chain recombines TRBV19 with TRBJ1-1; D is possibly TRBD1 (5 bases). Germline V gene sequence: CDR1 LNHDA, CDR2 SQIVND (reference sequence). The CDR3 is made up of 12 amino acids. The V and J ends lost 9 bases and 3 bases respectively, with 11 bases between them.